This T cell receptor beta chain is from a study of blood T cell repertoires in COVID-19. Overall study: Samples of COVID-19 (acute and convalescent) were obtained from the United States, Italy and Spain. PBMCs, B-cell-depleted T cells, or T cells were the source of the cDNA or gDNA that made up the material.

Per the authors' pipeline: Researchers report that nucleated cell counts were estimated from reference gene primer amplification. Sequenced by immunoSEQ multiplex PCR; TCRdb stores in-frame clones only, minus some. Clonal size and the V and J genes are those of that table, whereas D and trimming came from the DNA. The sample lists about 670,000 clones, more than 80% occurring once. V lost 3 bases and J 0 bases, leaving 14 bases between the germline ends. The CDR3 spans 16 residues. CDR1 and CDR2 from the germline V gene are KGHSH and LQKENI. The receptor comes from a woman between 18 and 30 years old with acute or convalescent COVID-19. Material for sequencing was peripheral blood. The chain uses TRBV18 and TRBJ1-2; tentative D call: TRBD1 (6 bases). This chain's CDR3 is CASSPSGQPANYGYTF. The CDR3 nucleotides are TGTGCCAGCTCACCGTCGGGACAACCAGCTAACTATGGCTACACCTTC.